The next 4 T cell receptor beta chains were all read from a single sample in a study of T cell responses to AZD1222 COVID-19 vaccine. Produced via immunoSEQ multiplex PCR; TCRdb's table is partial and in-frame only. The sample records 100,000 or so clones, approximately 87% being singletons. Material: peripheral blood, obtained on day 0 of AZD1222 vaccination. The source is an adult in good health.

This chain links TRBV2 with TRBJ1-1; no definite D call. The CDR3 consists of 15 residues. Germline assignment: CDR1 SNHLY and CDR2 FYNNEI. With 1 base removed from V and 1 base from J, the gap between germline ends came to 10 bases. The chain's CDR3 is CASSEVQLQNTEAFF. In nucleotides, the CDR3 is TGTGCCAGCAGTGAAGTACAGTTGCAGAACACTGAAGCTTTCTTT.

The chain carries TRBV5-1 and TRBJ2-1; tentative D call: TRBD2 (5 bases). Germline V lookup: CDR1 SGHRS, CDR2 YFSETQ. V was trimmed by 0 bases and J by 8 bases, leaving 12 bases between them. The CDR3 contains 14 residues. The CDR3 nucleotides read TGCGCCAGCAGCTTGGGGGAGATGGTCGATGAGCAGTTCTTC. Protein product: CASSLGEMVDEQFF.

The chain has TRBV5-6 and TRBJ2-1; the D gene could be TRBD1 or TRBD2 (5 bases each). From germline, CDR1 is SGHDT and CDR2 YYEEEE. The CDR3 spans 15 residues. Trimming left V 3 bases short and J 5 bases short, with 15 bases between. As DNA, the CDR3 is TGTGCCAGCAGCTCACCCGGGACCGATAACAATGAGCAGTTCTTC. Translation: CASSSPGTDNNEQFF.

This clone occurred once. The J gene is TRBJ1-5, the V gene TRBV19, with D possibly matching TRBD1 (6 bases). Deletions cut 8 bases from V and 5 bases from J, with 16 bases between. The germline CDR1 and CDR2 sequences are LNHDA and SQIVND (reference sequence). CDR3 length equals 14 residues. The CDR3 bases are TGTGCCAGTGGGGGCGTGGTGGCGGATCAGCCCCAGCATTTT. This translates into CASGGVVADQPQHF.